A single sample gave rise to the 9 T cell receptor beta chains below, sequenced in a study of blood T cell repertoires in COVID-19. Generated by immunoSEQ multiplex PCR, the TCRdb table keeps only in-frame clones and is missing some. In the table there are more than 95,000 clones, around 81% of which are singletons. Sequencing was performed on peripheral blood. These receptors were obtained from a man aged 30 to 39 with COVID-19, enrolled during active disease.

The rearrangement links TRBV7-9 to TRBJ1-1; TRBD1 is a possible D gene (5 bases). V lost 5 bases to trimming and J lost 1 base, with 20 bases between them. This CDR3 region has 17 residues. CDR1 is SEHNR and CDR2 is FQNEAQ in the germline V gene (reference sequence). Here the CDR3 reads CASSPGILGAKNTEAFF. CDR3 coding DNA: TGTGCCAGCAGCCCTGGGATATTAGGGGCCAAGAACACTGAAGCTTTCTTT.

This clone has at least ten counts. This chain uses TRBV11-3 with TRBJ1-3; no reliable D call. Germline CDR1 reads SGHNT; CDR2 reads YENEEA. This CDR3 comprises 12 residues. V was trimmed by 4 bases and J by 2 bases, leaving 3 bases between them. The DNA of the CDR3 is TGTGCCAGCAGCTACACTGGAAACACCATATATTTT. It codes for CASSYTGNTIYF.

This chain uses TRBV5-1 with TRBJ2-4; possibly TRBD1 for D (5 bases). The ends were cut back, 0 bases at V and 0 bases at J, with 13 bases in the middle. The germline V gene encodes CDR1 SGHRS and CDR2 YFSETQ. CDR3 size: 17 residues. The CDR3 region has the DNA TGCGCCAGCAGCTTGGGTAATAGGGGAATAGCCAAAAACATTCAGTACTTC. Encoded protein: CASSLGNRGIAKNIQYF.

V and J are TRBV12-3 or TRBV12-4 and TRBJ2-1; D not certain. V was pared by 6 bases and J by 9 bases, with 15 bases between. The CDR3 is 13 residues long. For the CDR3, the DNA is TGTGCCAGCAGACCCCACGCATCGGGTGAGCAGTTCTTC. This gives the protein CASRPHASGEQFF.

The chain is built from TRBV5-1 and TRBJ1-1, with 9 positions matching TRBD1. CDR1 SGHRS and CDR2 YFSETQ come from the germline V gene. V lost 2 bases and J lost 5; bases outside the gene matches: 13. The CDR3 consists of 17 residues. CDR3 region: CASSFSGTGRTGTEAFF. The CDR3 DNA follows: TGCGCCAGCAGCTTCTCCGGGACAGGGAGGACGGGGACTGAAGCTTTCTTT.

CDR3 amino acids: CASSLGGQGPYF. The CDR3 DNA is TGTGCCAGCAGCTTAGGCGGACAGGGTCCGTACTTC. This chain uses TRBV5-8 with TRBJ2-7, with 8 bases that match TRBD1. The CDR3 runs to 12 residues. Germline V CDR1 and CDR2: SGHTS, YDEGEE. The ends lost 2 bases at V and 12 bases at J; junction bases unmatched: 7.

This chain uses TRBV6-6 with TRBJ1-5; 7 positions match TRBD1. Trimming cost V 2 bases and J 5 bases; bases outside gene matches: 3. In germline, CDR1 is MNHNY, CDR2 SVGAGI (reference sequence). This CDR3 region has 14 residues. Here the CDR3 DNA reads TGTGCCAGCAGTTACGGGACAGAGTATCAGCCCCAGCATTTT. Protein sequence: CASSYGTEYQPQHF.

The chain links TRBV12-3 or TRBV12-4 to TRBJ1-2; 8 bases are a match to TRBD1. The CDR3 extends over 13 amino acids. With V trimmed by 5 bases and J by 5 bases, 4 bases remained unmatched. In DNA form, the CDR3 reads TGTGCCAGCAGTCCTGGACAGGGATATGGCTACACCTTC. Amino acids: CASSPGQGYGYTF.

With respect to this clone: This CDR3 is also generated by other DNA sequences in the sample. The chain combines TRBV5-1 with TRBJ2-7, with TRBD1 as a possible D gene (5 bases). Germline CDR1 reads SGHRS; CDR2 reads YFSETQ. Deletions cut 0 bases from V and 0 bases from J, with 10 bases between. This CDR3 contains 15 residues. The CDR3 sequence is CASSLVGDSSYEQYF. In DNA form, the CDR3 reads TGCGCCAGCAGCTTGGTTGGCGACAGCTCCTACGAGCAGTACTTC.